A selection of T cell receptor beta chains follows, all from one sample in a study of blood T cell repertoires in COVID-19. This table comes from immunoSEQ multiplex PCR, and its TCRdb copy is limited to in-frame clones, with some not included. This table holds approximately 69,000 clones, under 85% found once. The specimen sequenced was peripheral blood. The receptors were sampled from a man over 45 with COVID-19, enrolled during active disease. Both conserved end residues are part of each CDR3.

TRBJ2-1	TRBV27	CASSLTSGSQEQFF
TRBJ2-3	TRBV7-3	CASRPGGGVSTDTQYF
TRBJ2-1	TRBV28	CASSSWEAWVGNEQFF
TRBJ2-7	TRBV2	CASTETGYYEQYF
TRBJ2-5	TRBV3-1/TRBV3-2	CASSPRETGAETQYF
TRBJ1-5	TRBV30	CAWSITGNQPQHF
TRBJ2-5	TRBV18	CASSPRASGGANQETQYF
TRBJ2-3	TRBV5-5	CASMAGNTDTQYF
TRBJ2-7	TRBV4-2	CASSFGSGDHEQYF
TRBJ2-3	TRBV7-3	CASSVGLAGDTQYF
TRBJ2-1	TRBV3-1/TRBV3-2	CASSPPGTSWGNEQFF
TRBJ2-7	TRBV19	CASSAGDEQYF
TRBJ1-1	TRBV14	CASSQYQARVGNTEAFF
TRBJ2-2	TRBV19	CASDRSGGLNTGELFF
TRBJ1-1	TRBV2	CASTQTGMGLNTEAFF
TRBJ1-2	TRBV3-1/TRBV3-2	CASSPIITANYGYTF
TRBJ2-5	TRBV10-3	CAISWDRDQETQYF
TRBJ1-4	TRBV6-5	CASSKTGGDEKLFF
TRBJ2-5	TRBV6-5	CASSRTGIMETQYF
TRBJ1-6	TRBV10-2	CATSRDSYNSPLHF
TRBJ1-1	TRBV11-2	CASSLARGTEAFF
TRBJ1-5	TRBV6-1	CASSEAKGRGISQPQHF